This T cell receptor (beta chain) came from a study of T-cell reconstitution after alpha-beta-depleted transplantation in children. Unique molecular identifiers featured in how the TCRbeta library was prepared. TCRdb passed the PCR reads through MiXCR, listing each CDR3 protein once. Altogether 440,000 or so distinct CDR3 sequences are present, approximately 11% being singletons, with the ten largest covering roughly 5.1%. This CDR3 spans 14 amino acids. Trimming pared 5 bases from V and 3 bases from J, leaving 16 bases between. Per the germline V gene, CDR1 is DFQATT and CDR2 is SNEGSKA (reference sequence).

The rearrangement uses TRBV20-1 and TRBJ1-1; no firm D call. The source of this sequence is a human donor who donated a stem cell graft to a child with acute myeloid leukemia. Sample: PBMCs from the stem cell graft donor, taken from the stem cell graft. CDR3 bases: TGCAGTGCTGAGAGCGGGGTGAGAGACACTGAAGCTTTCTTT. Its translation: CSAESGVRDTEAFF.